The present TCR beta chain was sequenced within a study of T cells in Graves' hyperthyroidism and ophthalmopathy. What was amplified from RNA transcripts were TCR beta CDR3 regions. The TCR CDR3 first-round RT-PCR relied on the HTBI primer set. TCRdb re-called the multiplex PCR reads through MiXCR, storing one row per CDR3 protein. The table lists more than 50,000 distinct CDR3 sequences, roughly 58% of them singletons. The V segment lost 7 bases and the J segment 7 bases; nucleotides outside the gene matches: 13. Germline values: CDR1 DFQATT, CDR2 SNEGSKA (reference sequence). This CDR3 is 16 amino acids long. Active moderate-to-severe ophthalmopathy, Clinical Activity Score at least 3, NOSPECS at least 4, under 3 months' duration. Uncontrolled infections, other autoimmune diseases, pregnancy or lactation led to exclusion of patients. Study-level results: Model predictions of ophthalmopathy came a median approximately 6.8 months before onset. In the analysis, a 13 V-J model separated ophthalmopathy from stable hyperthyroidism.

A word on this clonotype: Its antigen remains unknown.

The source of this sequence is a woman aged 55-75 years with Graves' ophthalmopathy. The genes are TRBV20-1 and TRBJ1-4, with TRBD1 matching 12 bases. The sample taken for sequencing was blood. The CDR3 DNA is TGCAGTGGTATCCGGGACAGGGGGCTCGGTAGTGAAAAACTGTTTTTT. This encodes CSGIRDRGLGSEKLFF.